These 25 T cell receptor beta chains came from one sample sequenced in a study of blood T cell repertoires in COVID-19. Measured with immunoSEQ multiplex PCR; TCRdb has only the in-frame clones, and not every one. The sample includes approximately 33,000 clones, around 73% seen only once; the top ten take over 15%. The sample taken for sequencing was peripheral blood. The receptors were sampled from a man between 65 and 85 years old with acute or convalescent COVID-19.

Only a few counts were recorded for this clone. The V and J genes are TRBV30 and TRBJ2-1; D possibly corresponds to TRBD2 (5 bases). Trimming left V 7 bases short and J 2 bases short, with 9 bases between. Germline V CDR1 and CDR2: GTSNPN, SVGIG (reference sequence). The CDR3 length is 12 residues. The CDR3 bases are TGTGCCTCCGCCGGGACCTACAATGAGCAGTTCTTC. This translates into CASAGTYNEQFF.

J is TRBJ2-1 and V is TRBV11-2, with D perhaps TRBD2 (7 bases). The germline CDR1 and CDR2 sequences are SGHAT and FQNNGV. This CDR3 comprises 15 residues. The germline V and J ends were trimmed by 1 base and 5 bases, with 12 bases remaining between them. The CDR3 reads CASSLVGGPNNEQFF. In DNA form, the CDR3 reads TGTGCCAGCAGCTTAGTGGGGGGGCCCAACAATGAGCAGTTCTTC.

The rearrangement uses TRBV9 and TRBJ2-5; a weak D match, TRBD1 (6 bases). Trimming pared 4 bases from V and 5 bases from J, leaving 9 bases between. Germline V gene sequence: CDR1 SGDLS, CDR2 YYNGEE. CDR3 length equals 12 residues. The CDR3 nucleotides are TGTGCCAGCAGCCCGAGGGGGGAGACCCAGTACTTC. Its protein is CASSPRGETQYF.

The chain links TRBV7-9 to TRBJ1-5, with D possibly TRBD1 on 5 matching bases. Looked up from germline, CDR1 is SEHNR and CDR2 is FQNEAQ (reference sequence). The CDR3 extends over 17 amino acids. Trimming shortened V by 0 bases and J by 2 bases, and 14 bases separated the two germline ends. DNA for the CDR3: TGTGCCAGCAGCTTAGCGAACGGTAGGGGTGGCAATCAGCCCCAGCATTTT. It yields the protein CASSLANGRGGNQPQHF.

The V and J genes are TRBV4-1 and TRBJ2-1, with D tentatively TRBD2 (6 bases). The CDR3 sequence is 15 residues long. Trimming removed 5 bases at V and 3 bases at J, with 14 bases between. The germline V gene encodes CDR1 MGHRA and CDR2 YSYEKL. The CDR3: CASSSGGTHYNEQFF. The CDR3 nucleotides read TGCGCCAGCAGCTCAGGCGGGACGCACTACAATGAGCAGTTCTTC.

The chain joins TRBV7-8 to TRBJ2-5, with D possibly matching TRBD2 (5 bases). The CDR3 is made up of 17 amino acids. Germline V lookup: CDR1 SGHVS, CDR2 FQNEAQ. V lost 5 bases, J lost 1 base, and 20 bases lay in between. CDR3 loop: CASSQEETPLAQETQYF. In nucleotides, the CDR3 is TGTGCCAGCAGCCAAGAAGAGACACCCCTAGCCCAAGAGACCCAGTACTTC.

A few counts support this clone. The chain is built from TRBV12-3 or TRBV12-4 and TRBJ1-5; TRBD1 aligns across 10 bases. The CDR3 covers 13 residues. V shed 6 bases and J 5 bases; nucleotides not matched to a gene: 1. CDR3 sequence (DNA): TGTGCCAGCAGAGGGACAGGGGATCAGCCCCAGCATTTT. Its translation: CASRGTGDQPQHF.

The CDR3 nucleotides are TGTGCCAGCAGCCACGCACCGGGCGAGCAGTACTTC. Translating gives CASSHAPGEQYF. V and J are TRBV3-1 (or the pseudogene TRBV3-2) and TRBJ2-7; no definite D call. Germline loops: CDR1 LGHDT, CDR2 YNNKEL (reference sequence). This CDR3 contains 12 residues. Trimming took off 3 bases at V and 6 bases at J, with 9 bases between the two ends.

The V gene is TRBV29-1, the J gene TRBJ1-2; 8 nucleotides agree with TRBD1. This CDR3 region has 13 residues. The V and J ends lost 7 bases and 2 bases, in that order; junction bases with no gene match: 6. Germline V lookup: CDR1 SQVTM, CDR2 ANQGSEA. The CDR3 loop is CSANRGGNYGYTF. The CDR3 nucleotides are TGCAGCGCAAACAGGGGGGGGAACTATGGCTACACCTTC.

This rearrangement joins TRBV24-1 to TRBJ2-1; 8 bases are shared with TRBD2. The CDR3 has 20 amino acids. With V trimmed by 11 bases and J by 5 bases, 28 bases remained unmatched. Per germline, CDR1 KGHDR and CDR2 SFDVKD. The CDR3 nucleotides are TGTGCCAAGCCCGGTGGGGGGACTAGTGGATTAAAAAGGCTCGACAATGAGCAGTTCTTC. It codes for CAKPGGGTSGLKRLDNEQFF.

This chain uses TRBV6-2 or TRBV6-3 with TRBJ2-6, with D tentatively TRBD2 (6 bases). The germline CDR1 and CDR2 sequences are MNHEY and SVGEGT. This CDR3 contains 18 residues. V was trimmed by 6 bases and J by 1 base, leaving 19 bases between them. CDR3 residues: CASSNEGLGKSGANVLTF. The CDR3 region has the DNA TGTGCCAGCAGCAACGAGGGACTGGGGAAATCTGGGGCCAACGTCCTGACTTTC.

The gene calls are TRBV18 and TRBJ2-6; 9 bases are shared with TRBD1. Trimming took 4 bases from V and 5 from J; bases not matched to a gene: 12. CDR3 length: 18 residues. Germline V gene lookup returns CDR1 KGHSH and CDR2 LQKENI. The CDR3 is CASSQPGQGAIWANVLTF. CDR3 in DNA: TGTGCCAGCTCACAACCGGGACAGGGAGCTATCTGGGCCAACGTCCTGACTTTC. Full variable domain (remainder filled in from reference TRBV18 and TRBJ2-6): NAGVMQNPRHLVRRRGQEARLRCSPMKGHSHVYWYRQLPEEGLKFMVYLQKENIIDESGMPKERFSAEFPKEGPSILRIQQVVRGDSAAYFCASSQPGQGAIWANVLTFGAGSRLTVL.

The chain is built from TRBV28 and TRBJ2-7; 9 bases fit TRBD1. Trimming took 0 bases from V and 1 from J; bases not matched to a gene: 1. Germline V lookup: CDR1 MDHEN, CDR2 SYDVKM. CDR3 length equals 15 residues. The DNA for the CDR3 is TGTGCCAGCAGTTTATGGGGGACAGGGTCCTACGAGCAGTACTTC. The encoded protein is CASSLWGTGSYEQYF. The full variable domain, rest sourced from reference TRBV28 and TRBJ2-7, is DVKVTQSSRYLVKRTGEKVFLECVQDMDHENMFWYRQDPGLGLRLIYFSYDVKMKEKGDIPEGYSVSREKKERFSLILESASTNQTSMYLCASSLWGTGSYEQYFGPGTRLTVT.

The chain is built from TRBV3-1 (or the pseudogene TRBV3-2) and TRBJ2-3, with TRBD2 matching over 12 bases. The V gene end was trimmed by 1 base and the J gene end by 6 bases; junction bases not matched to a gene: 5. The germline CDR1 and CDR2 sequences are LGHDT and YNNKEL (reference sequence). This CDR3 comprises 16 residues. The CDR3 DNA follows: TGTGCCAGCAGCCAAGGGCTAGCGGGGGGGCTGGATACGCAGTATTTT. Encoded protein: CASSQGLAGGLDTQYF.

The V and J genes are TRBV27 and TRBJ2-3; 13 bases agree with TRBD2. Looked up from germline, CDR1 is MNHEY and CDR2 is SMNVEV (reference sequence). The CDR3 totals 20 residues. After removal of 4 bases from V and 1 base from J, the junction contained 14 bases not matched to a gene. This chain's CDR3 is CASSSLRTSGRRGGTDTQYF. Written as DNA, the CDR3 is TGTGCCAGCAGTTCCCTAAGGACTAGCGGGAGAAGGGGTGGCACAGATACGCAGTATTTT.

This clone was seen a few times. CDR3 region: CASTGTGIRPEQYF. DNA of the CDR3: TGTGCCAGTACCGGGACAGGGATAAGACCCGAGCAGTACTTC. V and J are TRBV19 and TRBJ2-7; 9 nucleotides align to TRBD1. Trimming took 7 bases from V and 6 from J; bases not matched to a gene: 10. The V gene's germline CDR1 is LNHDA and CDR2 SQIVND (reference sequence). CDR3 size: 14 residues.

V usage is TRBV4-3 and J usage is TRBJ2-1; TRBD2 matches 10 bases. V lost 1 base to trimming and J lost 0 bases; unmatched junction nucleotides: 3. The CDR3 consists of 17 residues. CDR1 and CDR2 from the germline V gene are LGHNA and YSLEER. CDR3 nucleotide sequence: TGCGCCAGCAGCCAAGTGCCTAGCGGGAGCTCCTACAATGAGCAGTTCTTC. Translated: CASSQVPSGSSYNEQFF.

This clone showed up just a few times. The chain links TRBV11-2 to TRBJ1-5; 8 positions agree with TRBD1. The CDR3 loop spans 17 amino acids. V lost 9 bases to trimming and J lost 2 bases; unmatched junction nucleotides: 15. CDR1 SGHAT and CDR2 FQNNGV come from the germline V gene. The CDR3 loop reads CARGGRGQRLGNQPQHF. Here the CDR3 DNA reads TGTGCCAGGGGGGGCAGGGGGCAGCGTCTCGGCAATCAGCCCCAGCATTTT.

CDR3 protein: CAWSGGQGATNEKLFF. The DNA of the CDR3 is TGTGCCTGGAGTGGGGGACAGGGGGCAACTAATGAAAAACTGTTTTTT. This rearrangement joins TRBV30 to TRBJ1-4, with 11 bases that match TRBD1. CDR1 and CDR2 (germline): GTSNPN, SVGIG (reference sequence). There are 16 residues in the CDR3. V lost 1 base to trimming and J lost 0 bases; unmatched junction nucleotides: 1.

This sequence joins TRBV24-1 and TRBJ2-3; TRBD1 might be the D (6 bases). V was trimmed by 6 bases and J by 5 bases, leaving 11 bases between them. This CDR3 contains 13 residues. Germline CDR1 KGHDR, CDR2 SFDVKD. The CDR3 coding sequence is TGTGCCACCAGTACCCAGGGGATAGATACGCAGTATTTT. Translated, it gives CATSTQGIDTQYF.

DNA for the CDR3: TGTGCCAGTAGTGTCCAAAAGGGGCTGGGAGAGACCCAGTACTTC. Its translation is CASSVQKGLGETQYF. The chain couples TRBV19 to TRBJ2-5; possibly TRBD1 for D (5 bases). This CDR3 is 15 amino acids long. Trimming took 5 bases from V and 4 from J, leaving 17 bases between them. The germline CDR1 and CDR2 sequences are LNHDA and SQIVND (reference sequence).

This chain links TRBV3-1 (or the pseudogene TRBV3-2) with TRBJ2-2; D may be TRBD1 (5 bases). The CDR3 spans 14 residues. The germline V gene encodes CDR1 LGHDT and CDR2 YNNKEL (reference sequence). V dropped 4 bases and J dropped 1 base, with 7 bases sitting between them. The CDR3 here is CASSPRENTGELFF. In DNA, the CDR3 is TGTGCCAGCAGCCCCAGGGAGAACACCGGGGAGCTGTTTTTT.

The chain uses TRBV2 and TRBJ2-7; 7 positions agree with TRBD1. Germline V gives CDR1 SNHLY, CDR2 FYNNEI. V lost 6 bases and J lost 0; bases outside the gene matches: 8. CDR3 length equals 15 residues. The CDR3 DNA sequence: TGTGCCAGCAGGAGACAGGGAACAAGCTCCTACGAGCAGTACTTC. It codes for CASRRQGTSSYEQYF.

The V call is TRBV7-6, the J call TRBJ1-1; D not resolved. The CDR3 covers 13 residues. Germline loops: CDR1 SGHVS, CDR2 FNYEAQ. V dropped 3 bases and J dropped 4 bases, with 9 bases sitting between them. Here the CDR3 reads CASSFGGPTEAFF. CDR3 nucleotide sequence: TGTGCCAGCAGCTTCGGCGGGCCCACTGAAGCTTTCTTT.

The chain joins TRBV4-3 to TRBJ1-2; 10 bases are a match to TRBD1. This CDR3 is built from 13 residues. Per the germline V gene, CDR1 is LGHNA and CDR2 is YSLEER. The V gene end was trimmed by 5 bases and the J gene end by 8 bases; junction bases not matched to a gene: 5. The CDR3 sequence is CASSVGTGEGYTF. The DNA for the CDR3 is TGCGCCAGCAGCGTCGGGACAGGGGAGGGCTACACCTTC.